This passage covers 13 T cell receptor beta chains from one sample sequenced in a study of beta chain features in type 1 diabetes. General observations from the study: Within each of all four CD4+ subsets, Type 1 diabetes patients had TCRB CDR3s that were moderately but significantly shorter.

Expressed TCRB transcripts were sequenced, since all the RNA that had been isolated was reverse transcribed. Sequencing was performed with immunoSEQ multiplex PCR; in TCRdb, only in-frame clones are kept and a portion is missing. In the table there are 600,000 or so clones, over 12% of which are singletons. No cognate antigen is known for these TCRs. Sequences were obtained from naive CD4+ T cells from blood. The origin of the receptors is a man aged 18 to 30 with type 1 diabetes.

This chain links TRBV6-5 with TRBJ2-7, with 9 bases fitting TRBD1. CDR1 and CDR2 from the germline V gene are MNHEY and SVGAGI. Trimming removed 7 bases from V and 5 bases from J; junction bases left unmatched: 9. CDR3 length: 14 amino acids. CDR3: CASTSDTGGNEQYF. In nucleotides, the CDR3 is TGTGCCAGCACCTCGGATACAGGGGGCAACGAGCAGTACTTC.

CDR3 coding DNA: TGTGCCACCGCGGCAGGGACTTCTTCTGGGGCCAACGTCCTGACTTTC. Its translation: CATAAGTSSGANVLTF. The chain carries TRBV10-3 and TRBJ2-6; perhaps TRBD2 as D (6 bases). V shed 10 bases and J shed 1 base, with 17 bases lying between them. CDR1 and CDR2 (germline): ENHRY, SYGVKD. The CDR3 covers 16 residues.

This clone showed up just a few times. This chain links TRBV27 with TRBJ1-6; D call uncertain. The CDR3 is 14 residues long. Germline CDR1 is MNHEY and CDR2 is SMNVEV (reference sequence). V lost 6 bases and J 0 bases, leaving 6 bases between the germline ends. In DNA, the CDR3 is TGTGCCAGCAGGGCAAGCTCCTATAATTCACCCCTCCACTTT. Translation gives CASRASSYNSPLHF.

The chain is built from TRBV7-3 and TRBJ2-7, with D possibly being TRBD1 (6 bases). Per germline, CDR1 SGHTA and CDR2 FQGTGA. Trimming took 2 bases from V and 6 from J, leaving 11 bases between them. The CDR3 covers 13 residues. In nucleotides, the CDR3 is TGTGCCAGCAGCTTAGTACAGGGCGGCGAGCAGTACTTC. It yields the protein CASSLVQGGEQYF. The complete variable domain, with remaining parts taken from reference TRBV7-3 and TRBJ2-7, reads GAGVSQTPSNKVTEKGKYVELRCDPISGHTALYWYRQSLGQGPEFLIYFQGTGAADDSGLPNDRFFAVRPEGSVSTLKIQRTERGDSAVYLCASSLVQGGEQYFGPGTRLTVT.

This clone showed up just a few times. The chain recombines TRBV28 with TRBJ2-7, with 7 bases that match TRBD1. Germline CDR1 and CDR2: MDHEN and SYDVKM. The CDR3 has 12 residues. The ends lost 8 bases at V and 3 bases at J; junction bases unmatched: 4. CDR3 amino acids: CASWGQNYEQYF. As DNA, the CDR3 is TGTGCCAGCTGGGGACAGAACTACGAGCAGTACTTC.

The table lists this clone with a few counts. This chain connects TRBV7-2 to TRBJ2-3; 11 bases map to TRBD2. The CDR3 spans 15 residues. V lost 5 bases, J lost 5 bases, and 6 bases stayed unmatched. CDR1 and CDR2 (germline): SGHTA, FQGNSA. Here the CDR3 reads CASSPGLAARDTQYF. The DNA of the CDR3 is TGTGCCAGCAGCCCGGGACTAGCGGCCCGAGATACGCAGTATTTT.

CDR3 coding DNA: TGTGCCAGCAGCCCCGGGGCCAGCGGGGGGCGCACAGATACGCAGTATTTT. It encodes CASSPGASGGRTDTQYF. J is TRBJ2-3 and V is TRBV7-9; 9 bases map to TRBD2. The trim removed 5 bases at V and 1 base at J, leaving 10 bases unmatched. Germline values: CDR1 SEHNR, CDR2 FQNEAQ (reference sequence). This CDR3 region has 17 residues.

The rearrangement uses TRBV13 and TRBJ2-3, with D hard to call. Germline-derived CDR1 and CDR2 are PRHDT and FYEKMQ (reference sequence). The CDR3 has 18 amino acids. V was shortened by 8 bases and J by 0 bases, with 24 bases between the two germline ends. As DNA, the CDR3 is TGTGCCAGCCGCCCCTGCTCCGGAGCGCACGTGAGCACAGATACGCAGTATTTT. Translating gives CASRPCSGAHVSTDTQYF.

This clone came up a few times. J is TRBJ1-1 and V is TRBV9, with TRBD1 identical over 7 bases. The CDR3 contains 15 residues. In germline, CDR1 is SGDLS, CDR2 YYNGEE. The J segment lost 2 bases and the V segment lost 5 bases, leaving 9 bases of the junction unmatched. CDR3 sequence reads: CASSAHRDRNTEAFF. The CDR3 DNA reads as TGTGCCAGCAGTGCCCACCGGGACAGAAACACTGAAGCTTTCTTT.

The gene calls are TRBV30 and TRBJ2-3, with TRBD2 matching 7 bases. V dropped 0 bases and J dropped 3; count of bases not matched to a gene: 6. The CDR3 has 15 amino acids. Per the germline V gene, CDR1 is GTSNPN and CDR2 is SVGIG (reference sequence). In DNA form, the CDR3 reads TGTGCCTGGAGTGTAGTCACTAGCGTTACAGATACGCAGTATTTT. Translation: CAWSVVTSVTDTQYF.

V and J are TRBV7-3 and TRBJ1-4; 7 positions match TRBD1. V was clipped by 5 bases and J by 8 bases; unmatched bases: 5. The CDR3 is 13 amino acids. Per the germline V gene, CDR1 is SGHTA and CDR2 is FQGTGA. DNA for the CDR3: TGTGCCAGCAGCGAGGGACAGAAGGAAAAACTGTTTTTT. Translating gives CASSEGQKEKLFF.

V is TRBV29-1 and J is TRBJ1-1, with 7 bases lining up with TRBD1. There are 14 residues in the CDR3. Germline CDR1 reads SQVTM; CDR2 reads ANQGSEA. The V gene end was trimmed by 5 bases and the J gene end by 1 base; junction bases not matched to a gene: 7. For the CDR3, the DNA is TGCAGCGTTTCCGAACAGGGGAAGAACACTGAAGCTTTCTTT. This translates into CSVSEQGKNTEAFF.

CDR3 region: CASSLRDSYEQYF. The CDR3 region has the DNA TGTGCCAGCAGCTTGAGAGACTCCTACGAGCAGTACTTC. V usage is TRBV5-6 and J usage is TRBJ2-7; no clear D. CDR3 length: 13 amino acids. Trimming removed 1 base at V and 0 bases at J, with 5 bases between. Germline V CDR1 and CDR2: SGHDT, YYEEEE.